The present T cell receptor (beta chain) was sequenced within a study of tumor-infiltrating lymphocytes in primary liver carcinoma. Study-level information: The patients had histopathologically diagnosed primary liver carcinoma, and their disease was treated by surgical resection. Between about 4 and 11 cm across, the tumors were all of stage T1-T3 N0M0. Sequenced samples came back with roughly 3.5 to 8 million productive TCRbeta reads, and the counts looked alike across tissue types.

cDNA specific to TCR beta was made from approximately 0.55 ug of total RNA, with a constant-region primer employed for priming. The TCR beta library was amplified through three nested multiplex PCR rounds in a modified ARM-PCR procedure. It was with TRBV1-TRBV30 forward primers and a C-beta reverse primer that the first two PCR rounds were run, at 10 cycles each. TCRdb redid the calling of the multiplex PCR reads with MiXCR, one entry per CDR3 protein. Of 300,000 to 350,000 distinct CDR3 sequences listed, 65% are singletons. V lost 3 bases and J lost 10, with 15 bases in between. There are 13 residues in the CDR3. Germline DNA was also extracted, while the blood RNA originated from unsorted whole blood. The researchers drew roughly 3.9 milliliters of peripheral blood before surgery. Concerning this clonotype itself: Possible read error: a much larger clone is one base away.

This sequence joins TRBV12-3 or TRBV12-4 and TRBJ1-2, with no clear D. The TCR was taken from a man aged 40-49 years with primary liver carcinoma and hepatitis B virus infection. Sequenced sample: peripheral blood. CDR3 nucleotide sequence: TGTGCCAGCAGTTTGCAGCCTGTCGGTGCCTACACCTTC. Translating it yields CASSLQPVGAYTF.